This T cell receptor beta chain was sequenced for a study of blood T cell repertoires in COVID-19. Produced via immunoSEQ multiplex PCR; TCRdb's table is partial and in-frame only. The sample yields roughly 57,000 clones, about three quarters seen once. The TCR sequence derives from a man aged 70 or older with active or convalescent COVID-19. The sequencing input was peripheral blood.

CDR3 protein: CASSRRYNEQFF. The CDR3 coding sequence is TGTGCCAGCAGCCGCAGATACAATGAGCAGTTCTTC. The chain has TRBV3-1 (or the pseudogene TRBV3-2) and TRBJ2-1; D is ambiguous. CDR3 length: 12 amino acids. The V end was cut by 4 bases, the J end by 4 bases, with 5 bases between. Per the germline V gene, CDR1 is LGHDT and CDR2 is YNNKEL (reference sequence).